A single sample is the source of the 14 T cell receptor beta chains below, sequenced in a study of shared clonotypes between healthy human individuals. The repertoire was sequenced with immunoSEQ multiplex PCR; TCRdb's copy has only in-frame clones and lacks some. The sample has about 520,000 clones, about 84% seen once. Specimen: PBMCs. Every receptor here comes from a woman between 40 and 50 years old in good health. Some clones in this sample may be carry-over from other donors' samples.

This clone has only one observation. The chain carries TRBV5-4 and TRBJ2-4; no clear D gene. V gave up 1 base and J gave up 8 bases, with 22 bases separating them. The CDR3 has 17 residues. Germline-derived CDR1 and CDR2 are SGHNT and YYREEE (reference sequence). This chain's CDR3 is CASSLYGGPSPSHIQYF. The CDR3 DNA sequence: TGTGCCAGCAGCTTGTATGGCGGTCCCTCGCCGTCGCACATTCAGTACTTC.

The table lists this clone with a count of one. This rearrangement joins TRBV5-1 to TRBJ2-1; D tentatively fits TRBD1 or TRBD2 (6 bases each). V lost 4 bases and J 8 bases, leaving 16 bases between the germline ends. The CDR3 contains 14 residues. The germline V gene encodes CDR1 SGHRS and CDR2 YFSETQ. This CDR3 reads CASSRGPGEDEQFF. The CDR3, as DNA: TGCGCCAGCAGCAGGGGACCAGGGGAGGATGAGCAGTTCTTC.

The CDR3 DNA reads as TGTGCCATCAGTGAGCCCTACAGGGTCGGGGAGCTGTTTTTT. It specifies CAISEPYRVGELFF. J is TRBJ2-2 and V is TRBV10-3; the D gene is possibly TRBD1 (6 bases). CDR3 length: 14 amino acids. V lost 2 bases to trimming and J lost 7 bases, with 11 bases between them. In germline, CDR1 is ENHRY, CDR2 SYGVKD.

As for this clone: It differs at one base from a far larger clone, so likely a read error. The chain joins TRBV27 to TRBJ1-2, with D perhaps TRBD1 (5 bases). Germline lookup yields CDR1 MNHEY and CDR2 SMNVEV (reference sequence). Trimming left V 1 base short and J 5 bases short, with 17 bases between. The CDR3 totals 16 residues. The CDR3 region is CASSLWVEGRRYGYTF. For the CDR3, the DNA is TGTGCCAGCAGTTTATGGGTGGAGGGGCGGAGATATGGCTACACCTTC.

The table lists this clone with a count of one. The chain recombines TRBV5-4 with TRBJ2-5; no reliable D call. The CDR3 covers 13 residues. Trimming left V 0 bases short and J 5 bases short, with 8 bases between. Germline CDR1 SGHNT, CDR2 YYREEE (reference sequence). In DNA, the CDR3 is TGTGCCAGCAGCTTGGGTGGGCGGGAGACCCAGTACTTC. Translating gives CASSLGGRETQYF.

This clone was seen a single time. The CDR3 spells CASSLAGNEQFF. The CDR3 DNA follows: TGTGCCAGCAGCTTGGCGGGCAATGAGCAGTTCTTC. The V and J genes are TRBV5-4 and TRBJ2-1; D call uncertain. Germline V lookup: CDR1 SGHNT, CDR2 YYREEE (reference sequence). The V gene lost 0 bases and the J gene lost 6 bases, with 4 bases spanning the gap. CDR3 size: 12 residues.

A note on this clone: A much larger clone sits a single nucleotide away, making a read error possible. The chain is built from TRBV9 and TRBJ2-3; the match to TRBD2 covers 8 bases. This CDR3 contains 14 residues. CDR1 is SGDLS, CDR2 YYNGEE, per germline. The ends lost 7 bases at V and 3 bases at J; junction bases unmatched: 7. CDR3 nucleotides: TGTGCCAGCTGTATAAGCGGGAGAACAGATACGCAGTATTTT. Translated, it gives CASCISGRTDTQYF.

This chain connects TRBV27 to TRBJ1-4; 10 bases line up with TRBD1. This CDR3 region has 16 residues. Germline V CDR1 and CDR2: MNHEY, SMNVEV (reference sequence). V was clipped by 6 bases and J by 1 base; unmatched bases: 5. In nucleotides, the CDR3 is TGTGCCAGCAGGGACAGGGGGTTAGGAACTAATGAAAAACTGTTTTTT. This sequence encodes CASRDRGLGTNEKLFF.

The chain uses TRBV2 and TRBJ1-2, with D perhaps matching TRBD1 (5 bases). V lost 4 bases and J 8 bases, leaving 11 bases between the germline ends. This CDR3 contains 12 residues. Germline V lookup: CDR1 SNHLY, CDR2 FYNNEI. The DNA of the CDR3 is TGTGCCAGCAGTGTTGAAGGGGTGGGCTACACCTTC. It codes for CASSVEGVGYTF.

The V gene is TRBV7-6, the J gene TRBJ2-6; perhaps TRBD1 as D (6 bases). In germline, CDR1 is SGHVS, CDR2 FNYEAQ. The CDR3 contains 15 residues. The V and J ends lost 6 bases and 0 bases respectively, with 9 bases between them. The CDR3 nucleotides read TGTGCCAGCAGGCAGGACAGCTCTGGGGCCAACGTCCTGACTTTC. This translates into CASRQDSSGANVLTF.

This clone was detected a few times. For the CDR3, the DNA is TGTGCCAGCAGCTTAGTTTGGCAGGGGAATGGCTACACCTTC. Translating it yields CASSLVWQGNGYTF. This rearrangement joins TRBV7-9 to TRBJ1-2; maybe TRBD1 (6 bases). The V end was cut by 1 base, the J end by 6 bases, with 12 bases between. The V gene's germline CDR1 is SEHNR and CDR2 FQNEAQ (reference sequence). The length of the CDR3 is 14 residues.

Notes on this clone: A far larger clone is just one base off, so this is likely a read error. The chain combines TRBV28 with TRBJ1-2, with D perhaps TRBD1 (5 bases). Germline-derived CDR1 and CDR2 are MDHEN and SYDVKM. This CDR3 is built from 14 residues. Trimming pared 10 bases from V and 2 bases from J, leaving 17 bases between. Here the CDR3 reads CANYSGTPNYGYTF. The CDR3 nucleotides are TGTGCCAACTATTCCGGGACGCCGAACTATGGCTACACCTTC.

The chain couples TRBV2 to TRBJ1-1, with TRBD1 as a possible D gene (5 bases). Trimming left V 6 bases short and J 2 bases short, with 10 bases between. The CDR3 spans 13 residues. CDR1 and CDR2 (germline): SNHLY, FYNNEI. Here the CDR3 DNA reads TGTGCCAGCAGGAGACAGTTAAACACTGAAGCTTTCTTT. The encoded protein is CASRRQLNTEAFF.

A remark on this clone: This is likely an artifact of a read error, given a far larger clone one base away. The gene calls are TRBV29-1 and TRBJ2-3; a possible D gene is TRBD2 (5 bases). Per the germline V gene, CDR1 is SQVTM and CDR2 is ANQGSEA. Trimming pared 3 bases from V and 11 bases from J, leaving 12 bases between. The CDR3 loop spans 11 amino acids. This CDR3 is CSVETGNMQYF. The CDR3 DNA reads as TGCAGCGTTGAGACGGGAAATATGCAGTATTTT.